This T cell receptor beta chain was sequenced in a study of beta chain features in type 1 diabetes. Overall study results and limits: Lower insertion and higher deletion counts appeared at VDJ junctions in type 1 diabetes patients. Moderate yet significant TCRB CDR3 shortening was seen in Type 1 diabetes patients in all four CD4+ subsets.

The CDR3 contains 13 residues. The germline gives CDR1 SGHTA, CDR2 FQGNSA. The V end was cut by 4 bases, the J end by 1 base, with 7 bases between. All of the isolated RNA was reverse transcribed, so expressed TCRB transcripts were sequenced. Here immunoSEQ multiplex PCR was the method, and the copy in TCRdb shows in-frame clones only, minus some. The table lists some 240,000 clones, 16% of them singletons. This clone came up a few times. What it binds is unknown. One heparinised blood draw, averaging about 116 mL, came from each donor. The specimen sequenced was naive CD4+ T cells from blood. The receptor comes from a man younger than 45 with type 1 diabetes. J is TRBJ1-1 and V is TRBV7-2; no clear D. Here the CDR3 DNA reads TGTGCCAGCAGCTCGCAGACGAACACTGAAGCTTTCTTT. Translating it yields CASSSQTNTEAFF.